This TCR beta chain appears in the sequencing data of a study of response to subunit inactivated influenza vaccine. Per the germline V gene, CDR1 is SGHDN and CDR2 is FVKESK. Trimming took off 2 bases at V and 10 bases at J, with 15 bases between the two ends. This CDR3 region has 13 residues. This clonotype has at least ten counts. Antigen: not known. General study findings and limits: It was suggested by the authors that few new T cells are recruited by each seasonal influenza vaccination.

TCRdb re-called the RT-PCR reads with MiXCR, one entry per CDR3 protein. The sample records 450,000 to 600,000 distinct CDR3 sequences, more than 15% being singletons. The sequenced sample was CD4+ T cells sorted from PBMCs, obtained around 25 months after vaccination. V and J are TRBV14 and TRBJ2-7; D might be TRBD1 (6 bases). The source of this sequence is a man in his fifties or sixties who received an inactivated influenza vaccine. DNA for the CDR3: TGTGCCAGCAGCCAAAGGGGGAATGGGCGACAGTACTTC. Translation gives CASSQRGNGRQYF.